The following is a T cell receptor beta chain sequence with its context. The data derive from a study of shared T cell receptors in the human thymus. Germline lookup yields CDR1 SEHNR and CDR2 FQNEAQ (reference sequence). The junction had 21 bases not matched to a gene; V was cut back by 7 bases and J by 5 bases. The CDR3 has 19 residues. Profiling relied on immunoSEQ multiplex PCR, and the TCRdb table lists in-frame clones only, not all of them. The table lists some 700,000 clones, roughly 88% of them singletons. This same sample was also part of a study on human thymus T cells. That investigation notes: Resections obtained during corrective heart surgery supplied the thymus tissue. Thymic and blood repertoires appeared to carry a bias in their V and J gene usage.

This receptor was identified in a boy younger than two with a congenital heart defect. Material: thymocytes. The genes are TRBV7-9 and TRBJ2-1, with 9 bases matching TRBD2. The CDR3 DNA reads TGTGCCAGCAACTCCCCGTGGCGGGAGGGCCGTGTGGCACACAATGAGCAGTTCTTC. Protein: CASNSPWREGRVAHNEQFF.